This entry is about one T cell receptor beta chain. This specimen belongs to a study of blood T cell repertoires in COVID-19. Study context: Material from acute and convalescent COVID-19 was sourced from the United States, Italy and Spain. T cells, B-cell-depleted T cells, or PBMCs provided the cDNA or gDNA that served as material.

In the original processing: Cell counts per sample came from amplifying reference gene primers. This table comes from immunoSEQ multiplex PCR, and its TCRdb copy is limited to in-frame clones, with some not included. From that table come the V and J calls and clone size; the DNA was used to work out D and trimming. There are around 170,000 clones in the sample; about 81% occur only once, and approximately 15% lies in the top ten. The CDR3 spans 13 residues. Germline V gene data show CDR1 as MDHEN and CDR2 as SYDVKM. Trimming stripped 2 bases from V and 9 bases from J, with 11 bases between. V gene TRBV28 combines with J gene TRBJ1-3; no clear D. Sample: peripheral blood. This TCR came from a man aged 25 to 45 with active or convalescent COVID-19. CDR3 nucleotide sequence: TGTGCCAGCAGTTTAGCAGGCCTGGGCACCATATATTTT. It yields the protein CASSLAGLGTIYF.